This T cell receptor (beta chain) was recorded in a study of chemoradiotherapy in HPV16-positive cancers. CDR3 length equals 15 residues. Germline V gene lookup returns CDR1 MDHEN and CDR2 SYDVKM. V lost 7 bases and J lost 0, with 16 bases in between. Here immunoSEQ multiplex PCR was the method, and the copy in TCRdb shows in-frame clones only, minus some. The sample records about 27,000 clones, about 93% being singletons. The source of this sequence is a human donor with HPV-associated anogenital cancer. The sequencing used blood, collected from a patient who underwent chemoradiotherapy. The chain is built from TRBV28 and TRBJ2-7; TRBD2 is a possible D gene (6 bases). The CDR3 nucleotides are TGTGCCAGCACCTTACTCGCGGGGAGCTCCTACGAGCAGTACTTC. Translation: CASTLLAGSSYEQYF.